This is a list of T cell receptor beta chains from one sample in a study of blood T cell repertoires in COVID-19. Measured with immunoSEQ multiplex PCR; TCRdb has only the in-frame clones, and not every one. The table includes 300,000 to 400,000 clones, 90% detected once. The sequenced sample was peripheral blood. Receptors originate from a young woman with COVID-19, enrolled during active disease. Each CDR3 is given with its conserved first and last residue. A D gene is named only where the DNA matches it firmly. Clone size is not always given. Where it is, it says once, few, many or a class for expanded clones.

V	size	J	D	CDR3	DNA
TRBV27	NA	TRBJ2-1	TRBD2	CASSSQTSGVKNEQFF	TGTGCCAGCAGTTCCCAAACTAGCGGGGTCAAAAATGAGCAGTTCTTC
TRBV7-2	NA	TRBJ2-4	TRBD2	CASSAGGAKNIQYF	TGTGCCAGCAGCGCCGGGGGGGCCAAAAACATTCAGTACTTC
TRBV7-9	NA	TRBJ2-5	NA	CASSSGLQETQYF	TGTGCCAGCAGCTCCGGACTTCAAGAGACCCAGTACTTC
TRBV7-8	NA	TRBJ2-3	NA	CASSLGVFTDTQYF	TGTGCCAGCAGCTTGGGAGTCTTTACAGATACGCAGTATTTT
TRBV19	NA	TRBJ1-1	NA	CASSMRNEAFF	TGTGCCAGTAGTATGAGGAATGAAGCTTTCTTT
TRBV7-3	once	TRBJ2-5	TRBD2	CASSPLAGELETQYF	TGTGCCAGCAGCCCACTAGCGGGAGAGCTGGAGACCCAGTACTTC
TRBV19	NA	TRBJ1-1	NA	CSGRQGPEAFF	TGTTCCGGGAGGCAGGGGCCTGAAGCTTTCTTT
TRBV9	NA	TRBJ1-1	TRBD1	CASSVAGQGGTEAFF	TGTGCCAGCAGCGTAGCTGGACAGGGTGGAACTGAAGCTTTCTTT
TRBV24-1	NA	TRBJ2-1	TRBD2	CATSDPLADNEQFF	TGTGCCACCAGTGACCCACTAGCGGACAATGAGCAGTTCTTC
TRBV28	NA	TRBJ2-7	NA	CASTLGGLTYEQYF	TGTGCCAGCACCTTGGGGGGGCTAACCTACGAGCAGTACTTC
TRBV6-6	NA	TRBJ2-1	TRBD1	CASSYGTGRNNEQFF	TGTGCCAGCAGTTACGGGACAGGGAGGAACAATGAGCAGTTCTTC
TRBV5-1	NA	TRBJ2-1	TRBD1	CASSLGQGALSYNEQFF	TGCGCCAGCAGCTTGGGACAGGGGGCCCTCTCCTACAATGAGCAGTTCTTC
TRBV30	NA	TRBJ1-2	TRBD1	CAWMGQTYGYTF	TGTGCCTGGATGGGACAGACATATGGCTACACCTTC
TRBV6-5	NA	TRBJ1-1	NA	CASSYSRRANTEAFF	TGTGCCAGCAGTTACTCGCGCAGGGCGAACACTGAAGCTTTCTTT
TRBV29-1	NA	TRBJ2-2	NA	CSATGHPYRSGELFF	TGCAGCGCCACCGGGCACCCATACAGGTCCGGGGAGCTGTTTTTT
TRBV5-1	NA	TRBJ2-1	NA	CASSLLSTGHYNEQFF	TGCGCCAGCAGCTTGCTAAGTACAGGGCACTACAATGAGCAGTTCTTC
TRBV11-2	NA	TRBJ1-1	TRBD1	CASSYRGSIEAFF	TGTGCCAGCAGCTACAGGGGGTCAATTGAAGCTTTCTTT
TRBV15	NA	TRBJ1-1	NA	CATSRDTGRTEAFF	TGTGCCACCAGCAGAGATACAGGCCGGACTGAAGCTTTCTTT
TRBV2	NA	TRBJ1-2	NA	CASSEISATGGTAGYTF	TGTGCCAGCAGTGAGATCTCAGCAACCGGGGGTACGGCTGGCTACACCTTC
TRBV30	NA	TRBJ1-3	NA	CAWSIGLRKSGNTIYF	TGTGCCTGGAGTATTGGGCTAAGAAAATCTGGAAACACCATATATTTT
TRBV3-1/TRBV3-2	NA	TRBJ1-2	NA	CASSHLVDGYTF	TGTGCCAGCAGCCATTTAGTAGATGGCTACACCTTC
TRBV30	NA	TRBJ1-5	TRBD1	CAWSGDRDQPQHF	TGTGCCTGGAGTGGGGACAGGGATCAGCCCCAGCATTTT
TRBV18	NA	TRBJ2-1	NA	CASSRLGAGNEQFF	TGTGCCAGCTCACGCCTCGGAGCCGGCAATGAGCAGTTCTTC
TRBV25-1	NA	TRBJ1-3	NA	CASSDLAVSGNTIYF	TGTGCCAGCAGTGACTTAGCCGTCTCTGGAAACACCATATATTTT
TRBV28	NA	TRBJ2-7	TRBD2	CASSLRLAEDYEQYF	TGTGCCAGCAGTTTACGACTAGCGGAAGATTACGAGCAGTACTTC
TRBV6-5	NA	TRBJ2-1	NA	CASRESINNEQFF	TGTGCCAGCAGAGAGTCAATCAACAATGAGCAGTTCTTC
TRBV9	NA	TRBJ1-6	NA	CASEGAYNSPLHF	TGTGCCAGCGAGGGGGCCTATAATTCACCCCTCCACTTT
TRBV10-1	NA	TRBJ1-4	NA	CASRGGSQNEKLFF	TGCGCCAGCAGGGGGGGATCCCAGAATGAAAAACTGTTTTTT
TRBV27	NA	TRBJ2-1	NA	CATYRAELGANEQFF	TGTGCCACCTACCGGGCGGAGCTTGGGGCCAATGAGCAGTTCTTC
TRBV23-1	NA	TRBJ2-7	NA	CASSLVRWYEQYF	TGCGCCAGCAGTCTAGTCAGGTGGTACGAGCAGTACTTC
TRBV29-1	NA	TRBJ1-1	TRBD1	CSVRTGANTEAFF	TGCAGCGTTAGGACAGGGGCTAACACTGAAGCTTTCTTT
TRBV19	NA	TRBJ2-1	NA	CASSILREPYNEQFF	TGTGCCAGTAGTATTTTGCGAGAACCCTACAATGAGCAGTTCTTC